The clone carrying this T cell receptor beta chain was picked up a small number of times. The data are from a study of cytomegalovirus exposure and HLA in healthy donors. Primers: 60 Vbeta forward and 13 Jbeta reverse. This table comes from immunoSEQ multiplex PCR, and its TCRdb copy is limited to in-frame clones, with some not included. The sample consists of approximately 160,000 clones, over 65% of them appearing once. The sequence was collected from a woman under 40 in good health and CMV-seropositive. Specimen: PBMCs.

This chain's CDR3 is CASSQYPGQGSYEQYF. The CDR3, as DNA: TGTGCCAGCAGCCAATACCCGGGACAGGGAAGCTACGAGCAGTACTTC. This chain links TRBV14 with TRBJ2-7, with 9 bases that match TRBD1. The germline CDR1 and CDR2 sequences are SGHDN and FVKESK. There are 16 residues in the CDR3. J was trimmed by 3 bases and V by 2 bases; bases with no gene match: 8.